This TCR beta chain comes out of a study of tumor-infiltrating lymphocytes in primary liver carcinoma (dated by TCRdb to 2017 to 2019). With regard to the full study: Of the five patients, three men and two women aged 30 to 69 years, four had hepatocellular carcinoma and one had combined HCC and intrahepatic cholangiocarcinoma. Each sample produced about 3.5 to 7.5 million productive TCRbeta reads, and read depth showed no significant difference between tissue types. TCRbeta repertoire sequencing covered 35 specimens from 5 patients: around 25 tumor regions, 5 adjacent noncancerous liver tissues and 5 peripheral blood samples. To link TCRbeta repertoire diversity with the local molecular phenotype, the approximately 25 tumor region samples were profiled using Agilent mRNA microarrays. The five patients had tumors of stage T1-T3 N0M0, with maximum diameters ranging from 4.2 to 10 cm. For each liver tumor, the study sampled five regions along with adjacent normal tissue and blood, and applied TCRbeta repertoire sequencing, expression microarrays and whole-exome sequencing. Repertoires from technical replicates were highly reproducible, with mean shared-clone rates approximately 0.92 and correlation coefficients above 0.98.

This clonotype has at least ten counts. Which antigen it targets is not known. No quality values exist for individual bases; no much larger clone is one base distant. Total RNA and DNA were co-extracted without cell sorting from around 20-30 mg of bulk tissue using the AllPrep DNA/RNA mini kit. Roughly five patients with histopathologically diagnosed primary liver carcinoma underwent surgical resection in China between November 2015 and March 2016. Chronic HBV infection was present in the patients, and the patients were treatment-naive at sampling. Five spatially separated regions were sampled per tumor: superior, inferior, left-lateral and right-lateral poles, plus the tumor centre. According to histology, viable tumor cells made up more than 75% of every tumor sample. Fresh tumor and adjacent tissue pieces were bisected, with one half stored in RNAlater at -80 degrees C and the other half sent for histology.

General conclusions and limits of the study: Repertoire overlap was higher between tumor regions (mean about 36%) than tumor-adjacent (around 17%) or tumor-blood (approximately 14%) pairs, consistent with antigen-driven expansion. The study included only a handful of patients, and the authors note findings should be validated in a larger study. Bulk unsorted samples precluded comparing CD4+ and CD8+ T cell repertoires. Because sequencing covered only the TCR beta chain and unpaired alpha chains were not captured, true repertoire diversity is likely underestimated. The top 250 clones accounted for a significantly greater share of the repertoire in tumors than in blood (p = 0.039). Only roughly 8-25% of top clones appeared in all five regions of a tumor, which suggests that tumor-infiltrating T cells are spatially heterogeneous.

A constant-region primer and ProtoScript II reverse transcriptase were used to reverse-transcribe TCRbeta-specific cDNA from about 530 ng total RNA. TCRbeta libraries were built with three nested multiplex PCR rounds, a slightly modified ARM-PCR procedure. The first two PCR rounds used multiplex TRBV1-TRBV30 forward primers with a Cbeta reverse primer, each for about 9 cycles. Sample barcodes and Illumina adapters were attached in a final 25-cycle PCR using Deep VentR polymerase. Before sequencing, amplicons of 200-500 bp were purified from gel using a QIAquick gel extraction kit. The TCRbeta amplicons were sequenced with 250-bp paired-end reads on an Illumina HiSeq 2500. Under the source paper's analysis protocol: Reads were quality-trimmed with Trimmomatic v0.33, and paired reads were merged with FLASH v1.2.11 to recover full CDR3 sequences. V, D and J germline segments were assigned to the rearranged TCRbeta sequences by MiGEC v1.2.1b. VDJtools v1.0.0 computed clonotype statistics and Shannon-Wiener diversity indices. To cut down on sampling bias, every analysis after diversity analysis relied on just the 250 most abundant clonotypes from each sample. TCRdb reanalyzed the raw reads on its own, using fastp at Q25 for trimming and MiXCR for clone calling, and kept in-frame beta chains. A single entry per CDR3 protein holds the most common genes and DNA from its merged rows. It is TCRdb's table, rather than the study itself, that gives the V and J calls and clone size. The sample data list 55,000 to 65,000 distinct CDR3 sequences, and 55% to 75% of these were observed just once. 57% of the sample is in the top ten clones.

CDR3 length: 13 amino acids, cysteine to phenylalanine. Only CDR3 DNA remains: 39 bases, in frame from the first base. From a lookup of the germline V gene, CDR1 and CDR2 are WSHSY and SAAADI. Clipping removes 8 bases from V and 8 bases from J, with 8 as the unmatched junction base count. Material: liver tumor tissue from sampling region 2. Taken with the paper, the label for cell subset or site translates to: tumor region T2, inferior pole. The V and J segments used are TRBV10-2 and TRBJ1-4, and TRBD1 matches 7 of the central bases. The receptor comes from a man in his forties with primary liver carcinoma and hepatitis B virus infection. For the CDR3, the sequence is CASSTGWEEKLFF. In nucleotides, the sequence is TGCGCCAGCTCGACAGGGTGGGAGGAAAAACTGTTTTTT.